These 18 T cell receptor beta chains were sequenced from one sample in a study of blood T cell repertoires in COVID-19. Generated by immunoSEQ multiplex PCR, the TCRdb table keeps only in-frame clones and is missing some. The sample has tens of thousands of clones; 80% to 90% are singletons. Material for sequencing was peripheral blood. Every receptor here comes from a woman between 55 and 75 years old with COVID-19, enrolled during active disease.

The rearrangement uses TRBV7-9 and TRBJ2-5; D is ambiguous. The CDR3 extends over 15 amino acids. The V end was cut by 1 base, the J end by 5 bases, with 14 bases between. Germline CDR1 SEHNR, CDR2 FQNEAQ (reference sequence). The CDR3 sequence is CASSLVSVWWETQYF. The CDR3 DNA sequence: TGTGCCAGCAGCTTAGTCTCGGTCTGGTGGGAGACCCAGTACTTC.

V and J are TRBV3-1 (or the pseudogene TRBV3-2) and TRBJ2-7; TRBD1 matches 7 bases. Germline loops: CDR1 LGHDT, CDR2 YNNKEL (reference sequence). The trim removed 7 bases at V and 9 bases at J, leaving 15 bases unmatched. The CDR3 has 14 residues. The CDR3 here is CASKSSKQGKRQYF. The CDR3 nucleotides are TGTGCCAGCAAGTCGTCTAAACAGGGGAAAAGGCAGTACTTC.

This chain uses TRBV11-2 with TRBJ2-7; TRBD1 agrees at 7 bases. Germline CDR1 SGHAT, CDR2 FQNNGV. The CDR3 is 16 residues long. Germline trimming cut 0 bases from V and 7 bases from J; bases unmatched to any gene: 12. The CDR3 DNA reads as TGTGCCAGCAGCTTAGAGGTCCCCGGACAGGCAAGAGAGCAGTACTTC. The encoded protein is CASSLEVPGQAREQYF.

The J gene is TRBJ2-5, the V gene TRBV27; TRBD1 aligns across 7 bases. Germline-derived CDR1 and CDR2 are MNHEY and SMNVEV (reference sequence). The CDR3 is 15 residues long. The ends lost 3 bases at V and 5 bases at J; junction bases unmatched: 9. CDR3 amino acids: CASSFSPYRGETQYF. CDR3 nucleotide sequence: TGTGCCAGCAGTTTTTCCCCCTACAGGGGCGAGACCCAGTACTTC.

V and J are TRBV19 and TRBJ1-2; D perhaps matches TRBD1 (6 bases). V lost 5 bases and J lost 3, with 16 bases in between. The CDR3 extends over 15 amino acids. Looked up from germline, CDR1 is LNHDA and CDR2 is SQIVND (reference sequence). The chain's CDR3 is CASSPPGQTYYGYTF. As DNA, the CDR3 is TGTGCCAGTAGTCCCCCCGGACAGACCTACTATGGCTACACCTTC.

The chain couples TRBV19 to TRBJ1-6; D perhaps matches TRBD1 (6 bases). The CDR3 totals 15 residues. Germline assignment: CDR1 LNHDA and CDR2 SQIVND (reference sequence). Trimming took off 7 bases at V and 7 bases at J, with 17 bases between the two ends. CDR3: CASITQGGYNSPLHF. DNA for the CDR3: TGTGCCAGTATCACACAGGGCGGCTACAATTCACCCCTCCACTTT.

The rearrangement links TRBV12-3 or TRBV12-4 to TRBJ1-5; D is unresolved. The CDR3 is made up of 12 amino acids. The germline V and J ends were trimmed by 4 bases and 12 bases, with 13 bases remaining between them. The CDR3 nucleotides read TGTGCCAGCAGTTCCTCCGGGTCTGGCCAGCATTTT. It is translated as CASSSSGSGQHF.

This chain links TRBV27 with TRBJ1-5; maybe TRBD1 (6 bases). CDR1 is MNHEY, CDR2 SMNVEV, per germline (reference sequence). Trimming removed 0 bases from V and 0 bases from J, with 12 bases in between. The CDR3 contains 17 residues. CDR3 protein: CASSLSRQVLSNQPQHF. For the CDR3, the DNA is TGTGCCAGCAGTTTATCCCGACAGGTCCTTAGCAATCAGCCCCAGCATTTT.

The chain couples TRBV30 to TRBJ1-4, with 8 bases identical to TRBD1. CDR1 is GTSNPN, CDR2 SVGIG, per germline (reference sequence). This CDR3 comprises 17 residues. The CDR3, as DNA: TGTGCTGGCGGTAGAGTGGGCCGGACAGGGACTAATGAAAAACTGTTTTTT. It translates to CAGGRVGRTGTNEKLFF.

The rearrangement joins TRBV30 to TRBJ1-2; TRBD1 might be the D (6 bases). The V and J ends lost 4 bases and 3 bases respectively, with 12 bases between them. The CDR3 runs 13 residues. CDR1 is GTSNPN and CDR2 is SVGIG in the germline V gene (reference sequence). CDR3 residues: CAWTNTGHYGYTF. DNA of the CDR3: TGTGCCTGGACTAATACAGGGCACTATGGCTACACCTTC.

J is TRBJ1-1 and V is TRBV5-1; 7 bases agree with TRBD1. Germline trimming cut 7 bases from V and 1 base from J; bases unmatched to any gene: 10. The CDR3 totals 15 residues. In germline, CDR1 is SGHRS, CDR2 YFSETQ. Here the CDR3 reads CASGPSTGKNTEAFF. Written as DNA, the CDR3 is TGCGCCAGCGGCCCCTCGACAGGGAAGAACACTGAAGCTTTCTTT.

This clone showed up just a few times. The chain couples TRBV28 to TRBJ1-2; no definite D call. V was cut by 3 bases and J by 7 bases, with 15 bases left in between. Germline-derived CDR1 and CDR2 are MDHEN and SYDVKM. CDR3 length equals 14 residues. CDR3 DNA sequence: TGTGCCAGCAGTTTGGGGTTAAGGGAGCGTGGCTACACCTTC. Protein sequence: CASSLGLRERGYTF.

V gene TRBV10-1 combines with J gene TRBJ1-2; the D gene is possibly TRBD1 (5 bases). The germline V gene encodes CDR1 WNHNN and CDR2 SYGVQD (reference sequence). V was shortened by 0 bases and J by 8 bases, with 10 bases between the two germline ends. CDR3 length equals 13 residues. CDR3 coding DNA: TGCGCCAGCAGTGAGTCGGGGGGTGGCGGCTACACCTTC. It specifies CASSESGGGGYTF.

J is TRBJ1-2 and V is TRBV4-2, with a weak D call TRBD1 (5 bases). Germline V gene data show CDR1 as LGHNA and CDR2 as YNFKEQ. The V end was cut by 0 bases, the J end by 4 bases, with 12 bases between. This CDR3 region has 15 residues. The CDR3 region is CASSQDLRGGYGYTF. DNA of the CDR3: TGTGCCAGCAGCCAAGACCTTCGGGGGGGCTATGGCTACACCTTC.

V and J are TRBV2 and TRBJ1-4, with D uncertain. V lost 8 bases and J lost 5, with 18 bases in between. The germline V gene has CDR1 SNHLY and CDR2 FYNNEI. The CDR3 spans 15 residues. The DNA of the CDR3 is TGTGCCAGCTCATCTACCGGGAGGGAAAATGAAAAACTGTTTTTT. Its protein product is CASSSTGRENEKLFF.

The rearrangement joins TRBV19 to TRBJ1-4, with D maybe TRBD1 (6 bases). Germline lookup yields CDR1 LNHDA and CDR2 SQIVND (reference sequence). The V and J ends lost 9 bases and 10 bases respectively, with 21 bases between them. This CDR3 contains 14 residues. The CDR3 sequence: CASTPPNRVGKLFF. The CDR3 nucleotides are TGTGCCAGCACCCCTCCGAACAGGGTCGGAAAACTGTTTTTT.

The chain couples TRBV7-3 to TRBJ2-2; a weak D match, TRBD2 (5 bases). The CDR3 is 16 amino acids. CDR1 SGHTA and CDR2 FQGTGA come from the germline V gene. The V end was cut by 4 bases, the J end by 6 bases, with 18 bases between. The CDR3 here is CASSSSGSGRPGELFF. The CDR3 coding sequence is TGTGCCAGCAGCTCCTCTGGGTCGGGAAGGCCCGGGGAGCTGTTTTTT.

The chain carries TRBV19 and TRBJ1-3; tentatively, D is TRBD1 (5 bases). The CDR3 is 15 amino acids. V lost 4 bases, J lost 2 bases, and 12 bases lay in between. Germline CDR1 is LNHDA and CDR2 is SQIVND (reference sequence). The CDR3 reads CASSKVRVAGNTIYF. Here the CDR3 DNA reads TGTGCCAGTAGTAAAGTCAGGGTCGCTGGAAACACCATATATTTT.